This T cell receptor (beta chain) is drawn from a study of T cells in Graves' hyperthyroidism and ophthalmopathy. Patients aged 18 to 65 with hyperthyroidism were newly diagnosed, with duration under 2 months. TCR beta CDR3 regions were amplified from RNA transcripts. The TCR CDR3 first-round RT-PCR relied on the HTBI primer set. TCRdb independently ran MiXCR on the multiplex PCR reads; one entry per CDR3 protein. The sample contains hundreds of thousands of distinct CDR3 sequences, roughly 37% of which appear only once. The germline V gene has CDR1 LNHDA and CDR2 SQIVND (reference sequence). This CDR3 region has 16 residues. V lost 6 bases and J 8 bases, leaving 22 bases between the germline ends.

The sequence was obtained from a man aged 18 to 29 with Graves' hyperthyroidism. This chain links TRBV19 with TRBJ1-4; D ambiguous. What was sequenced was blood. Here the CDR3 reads CASRKNSGRPYEKLFF. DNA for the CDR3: TGTGCCAGTAGGAAGAACTCCGGGAGGCCATACGAAAAACTGTTTTTT.